This is a list of T cell receptor beta chains from one sample in a study of T cells expressing NK-cell markers. TCRdb reanalyzed the 5' RACE reads and collapses them to one entry per CDR3 protein, without DNA. The sample totals some 500,000 distinct CDR3 sequences. Sequenced input: blood T cells: a sorted CD56 or NKG2C T cell subset, CD4+ or CD8+ T cells, or bulk PBMC T cells (not recorded which). The receptors originated from a woman in her fifties or sixties in good health. Both conserved end residues are part of each CDR3.

j_call: TRBJ1-5
cdr3_length: 16
v_call: TRBV24-1
cdr3_aa: CATSDGAGAGNQPQHF

j_call: TRBJ2-1
cdr3_length: 12
v_call: TRBV5-1
cdr3_aa: CASSLARFEQFF

j_call: TRBJ2-3
cdr3_length: 15
v_call: TRBV6-1
cdr3_aa: CASSVQGSNTDTQYF

j_call: TRBJ2-5
cdr3_length: 14
v_call: TRBV11-2
cdr3_aa: CASSRTSLQETQYF

j_call: TRBJ2-3
cdr3_length: 17
v_call: TRBV5-6
cdr3_aa: CASSSLGRTQDTDTQYF

j_call: TRBJ2-1
cdr3_length: 16
v_call: TRBV29-1
cdr3_aa: CSVGRGVGTSPNEQFF

j_call: TRBJ2-1
cdr3_length: 15
v_call: TRBV3-1
cdr3_aa: CASSPRGGPSNEQFF

j_call: TRBJ1-2
cdr3_length: 16
v_call: TRBV29-1
cdr3_aa: CSVEGGAREINYGYTF

j_call: TRBJ2-1
cdr3_length: 16
v_call: TRBV6-5
cdr3_aa: CASSYTTASSYNEQFF

j_call: TRBJ2-1
cdr3_length: 16
v_call: TRBV20-1
cdr3_aa: CSVFVRTGSSYNEQFF

j_call: TRBJ2-1
cdr3_length: 17
v_call: TRBV7-6
cdr3_aa: CASSSQGGQGPYNEQFF

j_call: TRBJ2-2
cdr3_length: 12
v_call: TRBV6-1
cdr3_aa: CASRLWAGELFF

j_call: TRBJ2-1
cdr3_length: 14
v_call: TRBV27
cdr3_aa: CASSYPTGSNEQFF

j_call: TRBJ2-2
cdr3_length: 14
v_call: TRBV6-6
cdr3_aa: CASSYELVTGELFF

j_call: TRBJ2-5
cdr3_length: 14
v_call: TRBV5-1
cdr3_aa: CASSLASVQETQYF

j_call: TRBJ2-3
cdr3_length: 14
v_call: TRBV29-1
cdr3_aa: CSVVMAAALDTQYF

j_call: TRBJ2-1
cdr3_length: 17
v_call: TRBV14
cdr3_aa: CASSQSIRSNIYNEQFF

j_call: TRBJ2-7
cdr3_length: 15
v_call: TRBV29-1
cdr3_aa: CSVNGWAGGAHEQYF

j_call: TRBJ2-7
cdr3_length: 12
v_call: TRBV20-1
cdr3_aa: CSGGQGAIEQYF

j_call: TRBJ2-7
cdr3_length: 13
v_call: TRBV9
cdr3_aa: CASSPVGGLEQYF

j_call: TRBJ2-1
cdr3_length: 14
v_call: TRBV29-1
cdr3_aa: CSVERRAGGNEQFF

j_call: TRBJ1-4
cdr3_length: 15
v_call: TRBV5-6
cdr3_aa: CASSPWTGAKEKLFF

j_call: TRBJ1-5
cdr3_length: 13
v_call: TRBV29-1
cdr3_aa: CSALGGSGQPQHF

j_call: TRBJ2-3
cdr3_length: 15
v_call: TRBV19
cdr3_aa: CATKGLAGVTDTQYF

j_call: TRBJ1-5
cdr3_length: 13
v_call: TRBV2
cdr3_aa: CASSAISYQPQHF

j_call: TRBJ1-4
cdr3_length: 17
v_call: TRBV4-1
cdr3_aa: CASSFAGGARTNEKLFF

j_call: TRBJ2-1
cdr3_length: 16
v_call: TRBV7-2
cdr3_aa: CASSPAGTSVHNEQFF

j_call: TRBJ2-7
cdr3_length: 15
v_call: TRBV5-1
cdr3_aa: CASSSWTSGSYEQYF

j_call: TRBJ2-3
cdr3_length: 15
v_call: TRBV6-4
cdr3_aa: CASSDSGLGTDTQYF

j_call: TRBJ2-5
cdr3_length: 14
v_call: TRBV7-6
cdr3_aa: CASSPQNIQETQYF

j_call: TRBJ2-3
cdr3_length: 13
v_call: TRBV5-6
cdr3_aa: CASGPQPTDTQYF

j_call: TRBJ1-1
cdr3_length: 15
v_call: TRBV27
cdr3_aa: CASSRETIPNTEAFF

j_call: TRBJ2-1
cdr3_length: 16
v_call: TRBV11-2
cdr3_aa: CASSYLAGGPEDEQFF

j_call: TRBJ1-1
cdr3_length: 12
v_call: TRBV6-5
cdr3_aa: CASSSRDREAFF

j_call: TRBJ2-3
cdr3_length: 16
v_call: TRBV5-1
cdr3_aa: CASSFIPRGRPDTQYF

j_call: TRBJ2-2
cdr3_length: 16
v_call: TRBV20-1
cdr3_aa: CSARDQSGRLPGELFF

j_call: TRBJ1-1
cdr3_length: 13
v_call: TRBV5-4
cdr3_aa: CASRSWGTPEAFF

j_call: TRBJ2-1
cdr3_length: 15
v_call: TRBV4-2
cdr3_aa: CASRPTASSYNEQFF

j_call: TRBJ2-5
cdr3_length: 14
v_call: TRBV12-3/TRBV12-4
cdr3_aa: CASSPTGAQETQYF

j_call: TRBJ2-7
cdr3_length: 15
v_call: TRBV28
cdr3_aa: CASSFGRAIGDEQYF

j_call: TRBJ1-4
cdr3_length: 16
v_call: TRBV5-1
cdr3_aa: CASRPGTGASNEKLFF

j_call: TRBJ2-3
cdr3_length: 13
v_call: TRBV25-1
cdr3_aa: CASSEFGADTQYF

j_call: TRBJ2-1
cdr3_length: 13
v_call: TRBV5-1
cdr3_aa: CASSVASANAAFF

j_call: TRBJ2-3
cdr3_length: 18
v_call: TRBV5-1
cdr3_aa: CASSLGLAGGTATNTQYF

j_call: TRBJ2-1
cdr3_length: 16
v_call: TRBV5-1
cdr3_aa: CASSLGSSGSGNEQFF

j_call: TRBJ2-5
cdr3_length: 13
v_call: TRBV5-6
cdr3_aa: CASSSDRVETQYF

j_call: TRBJ2-1
cdr3_length: 12
v_call: TRBV7-9
cdr3_aa: CASSLQGSGQFF

j_call: TRBJ2-1
cdr3_length: 13
v_call: TRBV2
cdr3_aa: CASQNAGIWEQFF

j_call: TRBJ2-3
cdr3_length: 12
v_call: TRBV11-2
cdr3_aa: CASSLLARAQYF

j_call: TRBJ1-2
cdr3_length: 16
v_call: TRBV6-2/TRBV6-3
cdr3_aa: CASRRDRGRGGYGYTF

j_call: TRBJ1-1
cdr3_length: 12
v_call: TRBV12-3/TRBV12-4
cdr3_aa: CASSRLGTEAFF

j_call: TRBJ2-7
cdr3_length: 13
v_call: TRBV29-1
cdr3_aa: CSSAGTLNSEQYF

j_call: TRBJ2-3
cdr3_length: 11
v_call: TRBV6-2/TRBV6-3
cdr3_aa: CARIGRDTQYF